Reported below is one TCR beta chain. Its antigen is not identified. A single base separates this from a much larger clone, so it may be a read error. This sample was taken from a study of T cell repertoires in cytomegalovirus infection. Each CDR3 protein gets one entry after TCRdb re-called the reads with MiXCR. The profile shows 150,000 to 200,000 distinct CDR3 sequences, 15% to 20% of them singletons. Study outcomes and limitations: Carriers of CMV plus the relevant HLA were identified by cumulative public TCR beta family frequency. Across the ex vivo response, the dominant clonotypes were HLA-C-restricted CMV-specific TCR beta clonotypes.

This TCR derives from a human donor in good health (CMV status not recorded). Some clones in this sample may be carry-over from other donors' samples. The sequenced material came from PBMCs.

DNA for the CDR3: TGTGCCAGTTCGGGACTCGTCATCACCGGGGATCTGTTTTTT. The encoded protein is CASSGLVITGDLFF. V gene TRBV19 combines with J gene TRBJ2-2; maybe TRBD2 (6 bases). The V gene's germline CDR1 is LNHDA and CDR2 SQIVND (reference sequence). The CDR3 has 14 amino acids.